A single sample gave rise to the 15 T cell receptor beta chains below, sequenced in a study of blood T cells in healthy people across ages. A J-beta primer mix and a sample-barcoded 5' primer were used in a second PCR of about 7 to 12 cycles. One entry per CDR3 protein, called by TCRdb with MiXCR from the 5' RACE reads. The table has about 900,000 distinct CDR3 sequences, around 62% seen once. The sequenced sample consisted of blood. The receptors were sampled from a young man in good health.

This sequence joins TRBV10-3 and TRBJ1-6, with a possible D match to TRBD1 (5 bases). The CDR3 runs to 14 residues. The germline CDR1 and CDR2 sequences are ENHRY and SYGVKD. With 6 bases removed from V and 4 bases from J, the gap between germline ends came to 10 bases. The CDR3 DNA follows: TGTGCCATCAGCGGGGCCGATTATAATTCACCCCTCCACTTT. Protein sequence: CAISGADYNSPLHF.

V is TRBV5-1 and J is TRBJ1-5; D not certain. CDR3 size: 15 residues. CDR1 is SGHRS, CDR2 YFSETQ, per germline. V was trimmed by 4 bases and J by 0 bases, leaving 11 bases between them. CDR3 sequence reads: CASSPLAGSNQPQHF. In DNA, the CDR3 is TGCGCCAGCAGCCCTCTGGCGGGTAGCAATCAGCCCCAGCATTTT.

This clonotype turned up a few times. The V call is TRBV10-3, the J call TRBJ2-1, with 9 bases matching TRBD1. Germline V gene sequence: CDR1 ENHRY, CDR2 SYGVKD. The CDR3 is 13 amino acids. Losses at the gene ends were 7 bases for V and 6 bases for J; bases not matched to a gene: 4. The CDR3 DNA reads as TGTGCCATCAAGGAGGGACAGGGCAATGAGCAGTTCTTC. Its translation is CAIKEGQGNEQFF.

This clonotype was detected only a few times. The chain carries TRBV7-3 and TRBJ2-1, with TRBD2 identical over 11 bases. The CDR3 has 13 amino acids. Per the germline V gene, CDR1 is SGHTA and CDR2 is FQGTGA. Trimming took 9 bases from V and 7 from J; bases not matched to a gene: 5. The CDR3 loop reads CASTSGGMNEQFF. The CDR3 bases are TGTGCCAGTACTAGCGGGGGTATGAATGAGCAGTTCTTC.

The rearrangement links TRBV28 to TRBJ1-5, with unresolved D. Germline-derived CDR1 and CDR2 are MDHEN and SYDVKM. The CDR3 totals 14 residues. V gave up 4 bases and J gave up 1 base, with 8 bases separating them. CDR3 bases: TGTGCCAGCAGTTATCCACAGAGCAATCAGCCCCAGCATTTT. Residues: CASSYPQSNQPQHF.

This clonotype has more than one count but fewer than ten. The chain uses TRBV12-3 or TRBV12-4 and TRBJ2-1; the D is unclear. The CDR3 has 11 amino acids. The V gene lost 1 base and the J gene lost 13 bases, with 8 bases spanning the gap. The CDR3 loop is CASSLERVQFF. The CDR3 DNA reads as TGTGCCAGCAGTTTAGAAAGGGTCCAGTTCTTC.

This clonotype was counted a few times. The rearrangement uses TRBV28 and TRBJ1-4, with D hard to call. The CDR3 has 14 amino acids. Germline V CDR1 and CDR2: MDHEN, SYDVKM. Trimming took 4 bases from V and 3 from J, leaving 9 bases between them. Here the CDR3 reads CASSSGLANEKLFF. CDR3 DNA sequence: TGTGCCAGCAGTTCCGGTCTGGCTAATGAAAAACTGTTTTTT.

This clonotype appeared many times. The chain combines TRBV5-1 with TRBJ2-3; D is possibly TRBD1 (5 bases). CDR1 is SGHRS and CDR2 is YFSETQ in the germline V gene. This CDR3 spans 15 amino acids. V shed 1 base and J shed 0 bases, with 9 bases lying between them. CDR3 sequence: CASSLKTASTDTQYF. Written as DNA, the CDR3 is TGCGCCAGCAGCTTGAAGACAGCTAGCACAGATACGCAGTATTTT.

The V call is TRBV24-1, the J call TRBJ2-1; D gene uncertain. V lost 3 bases to trimming and J lost 10 bases, with 15 bases between them. This CDR3 is 14 amino acids long. Germline CDR1 reads KGHDR; CDR2 reads SFDVKD. This chain's CDR3 is CATSDPSALQEQFF. CDR3 coding DNA: TGTGCCACCAGTGATCCCTCCGCCTTACAGGAGCAGTTCTTC.

This sequence joins TRBV29-1 and TRBJ2-7; D is ambiguous. CDR1 and CDR2 (germline): SQVTM, ANQGSEA. Trimming took 4 bases from V and 2 from J, leaving 12 bases between them. CDR3 length: 13 amino acids. CDR3 sequence (DNA): TGCAGCGTTGTTACTCCCAGCACCTACGAGCAGTACTTC. It specifies CSVVTPSTYEQYF.

CDR3 bases: TGCAGTGCGAGTAGTCTGGATGAGCAGTTCTTC. Residues: CSASSLDEQFF. The chain couples TRBV20-1 to TRBJ2-1, with unresolved D. The V gene lost 6 bases and the J gene lost 8 bases, with 11 bases spanning the gap. Looked up from germline, CDR1 is DFQATT and CDR2 is SNEGSKA (reference sequence). This CDR3 has 11 residues.

The chain is built from TRBV15 and TRBJ2-6; tentatively, D is TRBD1 (7 bases). CDR1 is LNHNV, CDR2 YYDKDF, per germline (reference sequence). The CDR3 extends over 17 amino acids. V shed 5 bases and J shed 2 bases, with 16 bases lying between them. In DNA form, the CDR3 reads TGTGCCACCAGCGCAGGGGGGAATGTGGCTGGGGCCAACGTCCTGACTTTC. Translating gives CATSAGGNVAGANVLTF.

The chain combines TRBV24-1 with TRBJ2-1, with D possibly being TRBD2 (5 bases). The CDR3 runs to 11 residues. Germline loops: CDR1 KGHDR, CDR2 SFDVKD. Trimming cost V 9 bases and J 15 bases, with 17 bases left between them. In DNA form, the CDR3 reads TGTGCCACCGCCCGCACTAGGGAAATGTTCTTC. It specifies CATARTREMFF.

The chain employs TRBV7-2 and TRBJ2-5; TRBD2 matches 7 bases. Germline-derived CDR1 and CDR2 are SGHTA and FQGNSA. Trimming at V came to 6 bases and at J to 2 bases, leaving 6 bases not matched to a gene. The CDR3 sequence is 14 residues long. The CDR3 loop reads CASSRSSGQETQYF. The CDR3, as DNA: TGTGCCAGCAGTCGGTCTAGCGGACAAGAGACCCAGTACTTC.

This clonotype was counted a single time. The chain uses TRBV29-1 and TRBJ1-6; 7 bases map to TRBD1. This CDR3 has 13 residues. Germline CDR1 is SQVTM and CDR2 is ANQGSEA. V gave up 5 bases and J gave up 5 bases; unmatched junction bases: 3. CDR3 coding DNA: TGCAGCGTTCGGGGGACAGATAATTCACCCCTCCACTTT. Translation gives CSVRGTDNSPLHF.